One sample yielded the 31 T cell receptor beta chains listed below, sequenced in a study of T cell clones after liver transplantation (dated by TCRdb to the late 2010s). Library method: the immunoSEQ multiplex PCR assay. As stored in TCRdb, this immuneACCESS dataset retains in-frame rearrangements with V and J assigned. A fraction of the clones does not appear; measured against another copy, unresolved V genes explain less than half of the discrepancy, and the remainder lacks a known reason. Counted in this sample were 55,000 to 75,000 clones; roughly 92% of them appeared once. Jointly, the top ten make up 0.8% to 1% of the sample. The source material was CD4+ T cells from blood, sampled around 25 months after liver transplant. Receptors originate from a human patient who received a liver transplant. Some T cells present after a transplant may be cells of the graft donor.

V and J are TRBV5-1 and TRBJ2-2; TRBD1 might be the D (6 bases). V dropped 3 bases and J dropped 2 bases, with 8 bases sitting between them. This CDR3 is built from 14 residues. CDR1 and CDR2 (germline): SGHRS, YFSETQ. CDR3 region: CASSWGQNTGELFF. The CDR3 DNA is TGCGCCAGCAGCTGGGGACAAAACACCGGGGAGCTGTTTTTT.

The rearrangement joins TRBV7-3 to TRBJ2-7; 9 bases line up with TRBD1. The germline V gene has CDR1 SGHTA and CDR2 FQGTGA. After removal of 3 bases from V and 5 bases from J, the junction contained 14 bases not matched to a gene. The length of the CDR3 is 17 residues. The CDR3 here is CASSFPPGRDRDHEQYF. The CDR3 DNA sequence: TGTGCCAGCAGCTTCCCACCCGGCCGGGACAGGGACCACGAGCAGTACTTC.

The V and J genes are TRBV4-3 and TRBJ1-2; D gene unclear. Trimming left V 0 bases short and J 6 bases short, with 17 bases between. CDR3 length: 16 residues. CDR1 is LGHNA and CDR2 is YSLEER in the germline V gene. DNA for the CDR3: TGCGCCAGCAGCCAAGATTTGAGGGATTGGGAGGATGGCTACACCTTC. Translating it yields CASSQDLRDWEDGYTF.

The CDR3 sequence: CASSETPGSGRLTNTQYF. The CDR3 coding sequence is TGCGCCAGCAGTGAAACCCCGGGTAGCGGGAGGTTGACGAATACGCAGTATTTT. The chain has TRBV10-1 and TRBJ2-3, with 10 bases that match TRBD2. CDR3 length: 18 amino acids. V dropped 3 bases and J dropped 7; count of bases not matched to a gene: 16. Germline values: CDR1 WNHNN, CDR2 SYGVQD (reference sequence).

This rearrangement joins TRBV27 to TRBJ2-1, with unresolved D. The CDR3 length is 11 residues. The V and J ends lost 5 bases and 9 bases respectively, with 8 bases between them. The V gene's germline CDR1 is MNHEY and CDR2 SMNVEV (reference sequence). DNA of the CDR3: TGTGCCAGCAGTGTTATGGGTGAGCAGTTCTTC. It yields the protein CASSVMGEQFF.

This clone was detected only once. The gene calls are TRBV5-6 and TRBJ2-7; D gene uncertain. There are 12 residues in the CDR3. Trimming took off 4 bases at V and 3 bases at J, with 8 bases between the two ends. Germline loops: CDR1 SGHDT, CDR2 YYEEEE. The CDR3 coding sequence is TGTGCCAGCAGCCGAGCAATCTACGAGCAGTACTTC. It encodes CASSRAIYEQYF.

The rearrangement joins TRBV7-9 to TRBJ1-1; 10 bases agree with TRBD1. This CDR3 comprises 14 residues. The J segment lost 10 bases and the V segment lost 2 bases, leaving 7 bases of the junction unmatched. CDR1 SEHNR and CDR2 FQNEAQ come from the germline V gene (reference sequence). The CDR3 DNA is TGTGCCAGCAGCTTAAAGGGCGACAGGGGGCGAGCTTTCTTT. Protein: CASSLKGDRGRAFF.

V gene TRBV9 combines with J gene TRBJ1-2, with 11 bases matching TRBD1. J was trimmed by 2 bases and V by 3 bases; bases with no gene match: 21. Germline values: CDR1 SGDLS, CDR2 YYNGEE. This CDR3 is 21 amino acids long. CDR3 bases: TGTGCCAGCAGCGCCCGGACAGGGGGCCATTGGGGGTTGAATGGCAACTATGGCTACACCTTC. Its translation is CASSARTGGHWGLNGNYGYTF.

This chain joins TRBV7-9 and TRBJ1-3, with D perhaps TRBD1 (5 bases). Trimming removed 1 base at V and 6 bases at J, with 16 bases between. Germline V gene lookup returns CDR1 SEHNR and CDR2 FQNEAQ (reference sequence). CDR3 length: 16 amino acids. The CDR3 here is CASSLGAGLGENTIYF. DNA for the CDR3: TGTGCCAGCAGCTTAGGCGCAGGGCTGGGGGAAAACACCATATATTTT.

The rearrangement links TRBV5-8 to TRBJ2-2; D gene uncertain. CDR1 is SGHTS and CDR2 is YDEGEE in the germline V gene. This CDR3 is 13 amino acids long. The V end lost 1 base, the J end lost 5 bases, and 6 bases lay between the germline ends. CDR3 nucleotides: TGTGCCAGCAGCTTGATGGGTACCGGGGAGCTGTTTTTT. Its protein is CASSLMGTGELFF.

The chain is built from TRBV18 and TRBJ2-7; TRBD2 aligns across 7 bases. Germline V lookup: CDR1 KGHSH, CDR2 LQKENI. This CDR3 contains 19 residues. V was clipped by 5 bases and J by 1 base; unmatched bases: 20. The CDR3 DNA reads as TGTGCCAGCTCATTTTATAGCGGGTCCTCTGACCCAGCTTCCTACGAGCAGTACTTC. It is translated as CASSFYSGSSDPASYEQYF.

V usage is TRBV5-6 and J usage is TRBJ1-4, with 8 bases fitting TRBD1. CDR1 and CDR2 (germline): SGHDT, YYEEEE. V dropped 0 bases and J dropped 7; count of bases not matched to a gene: 8. The CDR3 runs to 16 residues. The CDR3 loop reads CASSLGGTGRGEKLFF. The DNA for the CDR3 is TGTGCCAGCAGCTTGGGAGGGACAGGACGGGGTGAAAAACTGTTTTTT.

The CDR3 spells CASSIVGRVTYNEQFF. In DNA form, the CDR3 reads TGTGCCAGTAGTATAGTAGGACGGGTCACCTACAATGAGCAGTTCTTC. V gene TRBV19 combines with J gene TRBJ2-1, with unresolved D. Trimming removed 1 base from V and 2 bases from J, with 12 bases in between. This CDR3 region has 16 residues. Germline V gene sequence: CDR1 LNHDA, CDR2 SQIVND (reference sequence).

The chain joins TRBV5-1 to TRBJ2-2; TRBD1 aligns across 7 bases. Germline values: CDR1 SGHRS, CDR2 YFSETQ. With V trimmed by 5 bases and J by 4 bases, 5 bases remained unmatched. This CDR3 has 14 amino acids. The CDR3 DNA reads TGCGCCAGCAGAGCCGGGACAGCCACCGGGGAGCTGTTTTTT. Residues: CASRAGTATGELFF.

The rearrangement uses TRBV4-3 and TRBJ2-5, with 9 bases identical to TRBD1. Germline V gene data show CDR1 as LGHNA and CDR2 as YSLEER. CDR3 length: 15 residues. The junction had 3 bases not matched to a gene; V was cut back by 0 bases and J by 4 bases. CDR3 in amino acids: CASSQDRTGAETQYF. For the CDR3, the DNA is TGCGCCAGCAGCCAAGACCGGACAGGGGCAGAGACCCAGTACTTC.

The V and J genes are TRBV6-5 and TRBJ2-5, with 8 bases that match TRBD2. Looked up from germline, CDR1 is MNHEY and CDR2 is SVGAGI. J gave up 1 base and V 6 bases, and 4 bases lay outside the gene matches. This CDR3 is 14 amino acids long. The CDR3 spells CASRTTSGQETQYF. The CDR3 DNA is TGTGCCAGCAGGACCACTAGCGGCCAAGAGACCCAGTACTTC.

The CDR3 loop is CASSLAGQQNTEAFF. The CDR3, as DNA: TGTGCCAGCAGCTTAGCCGGACAGCAGAACACTGAAGCTTTCTTT. V usage is TRBV5-4 and J usage is TRBJ1-1, with a tentative D call TRBD1 (6 bases). Deletions cut 2 bases from V and 1 base from J, with 12 bases between. CDR3 size: 15 residues. Germline CDR1 reads SGHNT; CDR2 reads YYREEE (reference sequence).

V and J are TRBV7-3 and TRBJ2-2; TRBD1 matches 7 bases. The V gene's germline CDR1 is SGHTA and CDR2 FQGTGA. V lost 5 bases and J lost 2; bases outside the gene matches: 2. This CDR3 is built from 14 residues. This chain's CDR3 is CASSRDSNTGELFF. The CDR3 bases are TGTGCCAGCAGCCGGGACAGCAACACCGGGGAGCTGTTTTTT.

The V and J genes are TRBV19 and TRBJ1-2; possible D gene TRBD1, 5 bases. The ends were cut back, 4 bases at V and 10 bases at J, with 13 bases in the middle. The CDR3 covers 12 residues. Germline V gene lookup returns CDR1 LNHDA and CDR2 SQIVND (reference sequence). The CDR3 coding sequence is TGTGCCAGTAGTACGAGACAGCCGTCCTACACCTTC. It specifies CASSTRQPSYTF.

V and J are TRBV2 and TRBJ1-2; TRBD1 matches 7 bases. After removal of 5 bases from V and 3 bases from J, the junction contained 12 bases not matched to a gene. This CDR3 has 16 amino acids. Germline CDR1 is SNHLY and CDR2 is FYNNEI. In DNA, the CDR3 is TGTGCCAGCAGTCCCGGATCGACAGGGTACCACTATGGCTACACCTTC. Its protein is CASSPGSTGYHYGYTF.

The gene calls are TRBV5-1 and TRBJ1-2; 12 bases are shared with TRBD1. CDR1 and CDR2 (germline): SGHRS, YFSETQ. With V trimmed by 5 bases and J by 3 bases, 2 bases remained unmatched. The CDR3 extends over 14 amino acids. The CDR3 DNA reads as TGCGCCAGCAGGGGGACAGGGGGCGACTATGGCTACACCTTC. Protein sequence: CASRGTGGDYGYTF.

This clone was seen just once. This chain links TRBV4-3 with TRBJ1-2; D perhaps matches TRBD1 (6 bases). V lost 4 bases, J lost 8 bases, and 20 bases lay in between. The CDR3 spans 15 residues. Per the germline V gene, CDR1 is LGHNA and CDR2 is YSLEER. This CDR3 is CASSPRRPGASGYTF. CDR3 coding DNA: TGCGCCAGCAGCCCCAGGAGACCGGGGGCATCAGGCTACACCTTC.

The genes are TRBV4-1 and TRBJ2-3; D is undetermined. The CDR3 is 14 residues long. Trimming left V 0 bases short and J 2 bases short, with 6 bases between. In germline, CDR1 is MGHRA, CDR2 YSYEKL. CDR3 region: CASSQERFTDTQYF. As DNA, the CDR3 is TGCGCCAGCAGCCAAGAGCGGTTCACAGATACGCAGTATTTT.

The chain employs TRBV5-1 and TRBJ2-3; no firm D call. Per germline, CDR1 SGHRS and CDR2 YFSETQ. V was pared by 0 bases and J by 6 bases, with 5 bases between. The CDR3 sequence is 12 residues long. CDR3 residues: CASSLVGDTQYF. The CDR3 DNA follows: TGCGCCAGCAGCTTGGTGGGGGATACGCAGTATTTT.

The rearrangement uses TRBV2 and TRBJ1-1, with 8 bases lining up with TRBD1. The CDR3 extends over 14 amino acids. Per the germline V gene, CDR1 is SNHLY and CDR2 is FYNNEI. The trim removed 6 bases at V and 6 bases at J, leaving 9 bases unmatched. The CDR3 sequence: CASSNQGANSEAFF. CDR3 bases: TGTGCCAGCAGCAATCAGGGGGCTAACTCTGAAGCTTTCTTT.

The rearrangement links TRBV10-3 to TRBJ2-1; possible D gene TRBD2, 5 bases. V was trimmed by 6 bases and J by 0 bases, leaving 18 bases between them. Germline V gene data show CDR1 as ENHRY and CDR2 as SYGVKD. This CDR3 region has 17 residues. Here the CDR3 reads CAISPIGSTSSYNEQFF. The CDR3 region has the DNA TGTGCCATCAGCCCTATAGGAAGTACTAGCTCCTACAATGAGCAGTTCTTC.

The CDR3 region has the DNA TGTGCCAGCTCACCAGGACAGAACACTGAAGCTTTCTTT. Translating it yields CASSPGQNTEAFF. This chain links TRBV18 with TRBJ1-1; possible D gene TRBD1, 5 bases. CDR1 and CDR2 from the germline V gene are KGHSH and LQKENI. The V gene lost 2 bases and the J gene lost 1 base, with 5 bases spanning the gap. This CDR3 has 13 residues.

V gene TRBV29-1 combines with J gene TRBJ1-2; the D is unclear. Trimming stripped 4 bases from V and 8 bases from J, with 11 bases between. Germline lookup yields CDR1 SQVTM and CDR2 ANQGSEA. There are 11 residues in the CDR3. CDR3 region: CSVVDGGGYTF. CDR3 sequence (DNA): TGCAGCGTTGTAGACGGAGGCGGCTACACCTTC.

This clone was recorded only once. V gene TRBV7-8 combines with J gene TRBJ2-2; TRBD2 aligns across 11 bases. The CDR3 has 16 residues. Losses at the gene ends were 6 bases for V and 5 bases for J; bases not matched to a gene: 8. The germline CDR1 and CDR2 sequences are SGHVS and FQNEAQ. The CDR3 bases are TGTGCCAGCAGATATACTAGCGGGAGTTGGACCGGGGAGCTGTTTTTT. Translated, it gives CASRYTSGSWTGELFF.

This sequence joins TRBV5-1 and TRBJ2-2; weak D call: TRBD1 (6 bases). V was trimmed by 0 bases and J by 0 bases, leaving 21 bases between them. Per germline, CDR1 SGHRS and CDR2 YFSETQ. The CDR3 extends over 20 amino acids. The DNA of the CDR3 is TGCGCCAGCAGCTTGGCCTTAGGACAGTCGATGTGGGCGAACACCGGGGAGCTGTTTTTT. Translated: CASSLALGQSMWANTGELFF.

The chain employs TRBV7-8 and TRBJ2-5; 13 bases line up with TRBD2. The J call is in doubt because the DNA end fits TRBJ2-7 better. Germline V gives CDR1 SGHVS, CDR2 FQNEAQ. CDR3 length: 15 residues. CDR3: CASSFGTSGNNEQYF. The CDR3 DNA sequence: TGTGCCAGCAGCTTCGGGACTAGCGGGAACAACGAGCAGTACTTC.